This T cell receptor (beta chain) was observed in a study of T cell repertoires in cytomegalovirus infection. As for the study in general: Public signatures in TCR beta pointed to CMV infection and matching HLA type. The study, taken as a whole, reports: In two of eight donors, the top clonotype was HLA-C-restricted CMV-specific.

Germline trimming cut 6 bases from V and 5 bases from J; bases unmatched to any gene: 6. Germline values: CDR1 ENHRY, CDR2 SYGVKD. The CDR3 loop spans 14 amino acids. One entry per CDR3 protein, called by TCRdb with MiXCR from the reads. Of around 530,000 distinct CDR3 sequences in the sample, more than 15% were seen once. This clonotype was detected a few times. The antigen remains unidentified. The TCR sequence derives from a human donor in good health (CMV status not recorded). Some clones in this sample may be carry-over from other donors' samples. V usage is TRBV10-3 and J usage is TRBJ1-4; TRBD1 matches at 7 bases. Sequencing input: CD8+ T cells from PBMCs. CDR3 in amino acids: CAIRDRSENEKLFF. The CDR3 region has the DNA TGTGCCATCAGGGACAGGTCGGAGAATGAAAAACTGTTTTTT.